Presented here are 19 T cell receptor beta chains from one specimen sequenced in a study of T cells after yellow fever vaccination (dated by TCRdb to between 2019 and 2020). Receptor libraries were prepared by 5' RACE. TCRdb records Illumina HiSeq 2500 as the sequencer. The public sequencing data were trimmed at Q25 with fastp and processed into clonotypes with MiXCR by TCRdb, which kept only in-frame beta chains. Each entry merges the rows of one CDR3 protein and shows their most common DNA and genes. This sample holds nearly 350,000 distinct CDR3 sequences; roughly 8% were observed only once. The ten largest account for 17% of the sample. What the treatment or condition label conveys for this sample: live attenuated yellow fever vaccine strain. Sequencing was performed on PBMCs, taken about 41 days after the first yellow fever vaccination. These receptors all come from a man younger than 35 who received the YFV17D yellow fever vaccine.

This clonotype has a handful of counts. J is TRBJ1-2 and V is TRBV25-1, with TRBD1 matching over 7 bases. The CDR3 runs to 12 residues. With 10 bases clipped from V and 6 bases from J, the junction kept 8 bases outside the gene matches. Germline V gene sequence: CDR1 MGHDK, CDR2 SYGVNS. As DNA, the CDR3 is TGTGCCAACTTCCAAGGGGGCGATGGCTACACCTTC. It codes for CANFQGGDGYTF.

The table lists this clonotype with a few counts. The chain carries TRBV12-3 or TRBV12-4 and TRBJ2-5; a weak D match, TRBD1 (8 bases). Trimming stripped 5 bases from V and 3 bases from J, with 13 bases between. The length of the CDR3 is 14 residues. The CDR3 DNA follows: TGTGCCAGCAGTCGGACAGGGAGGGAAGAGACCCAGTACTTC. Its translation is CASSRTGREETQYF.

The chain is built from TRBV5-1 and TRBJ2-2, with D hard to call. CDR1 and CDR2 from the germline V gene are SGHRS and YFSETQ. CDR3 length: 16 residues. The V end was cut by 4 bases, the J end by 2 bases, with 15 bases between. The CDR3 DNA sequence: TGCGCCAGCAGCGTCATACCTTGGCTAAACACCGGGGAGCTGTTTTTT. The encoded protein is CASSVIPWLNTGELFF.

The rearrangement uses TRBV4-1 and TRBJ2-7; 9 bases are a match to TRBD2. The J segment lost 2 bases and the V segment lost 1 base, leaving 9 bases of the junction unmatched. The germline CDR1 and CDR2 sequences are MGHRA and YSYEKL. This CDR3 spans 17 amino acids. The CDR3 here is CASSQGRGGVKAYEQYF. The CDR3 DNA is TGCGCCAGCAGCCAAGGCCGCGGGGGGGTAAAGGCCTACGAGCAGTACTTC.

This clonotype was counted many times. The CDR3 DNA sequence: TGTGCCAGCAGCGTAGAGGTCGTTAGCACAGATACGCAGTATTTT. Its translation is CASSVEVVSTDTQYF. J is TRBJ2-3 and V is TRBV9; no reliable D call. This CDR3 is built from 15 residues. Germline V gives CDR1 SGDLS, CDR2 YYNGEE. The V gene lost 0 bases and the J gene lost 0 bases, with 8 bases spanning the gap.

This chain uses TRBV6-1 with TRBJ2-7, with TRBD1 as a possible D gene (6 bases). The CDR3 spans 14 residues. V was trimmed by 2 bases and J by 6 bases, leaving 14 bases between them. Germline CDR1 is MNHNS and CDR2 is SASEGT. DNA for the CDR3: TGTGCCAGCAGTGAAATTGGGGGCGCGGGCGAGCAGTACTTC. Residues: CASSEIGGAGEQYF.

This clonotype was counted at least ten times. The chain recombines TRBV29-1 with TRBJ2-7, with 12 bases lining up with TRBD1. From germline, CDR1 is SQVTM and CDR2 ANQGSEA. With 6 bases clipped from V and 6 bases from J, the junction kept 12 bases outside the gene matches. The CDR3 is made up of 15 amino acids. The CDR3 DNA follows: TGCAGCGTGAGACGGTCGGGGACAGGGGGCGTCGAGCAGTACTTC. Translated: CSVRRSGTGGVEQYF.

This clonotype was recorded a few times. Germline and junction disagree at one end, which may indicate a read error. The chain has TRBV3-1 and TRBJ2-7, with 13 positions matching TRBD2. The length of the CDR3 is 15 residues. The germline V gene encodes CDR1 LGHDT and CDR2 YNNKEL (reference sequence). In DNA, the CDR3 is TGTGCCACCAGCCAAGGGACTAGCGGGGCTTACGAGCAGTACTTC. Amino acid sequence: CATSQGTSGAYEQYF.

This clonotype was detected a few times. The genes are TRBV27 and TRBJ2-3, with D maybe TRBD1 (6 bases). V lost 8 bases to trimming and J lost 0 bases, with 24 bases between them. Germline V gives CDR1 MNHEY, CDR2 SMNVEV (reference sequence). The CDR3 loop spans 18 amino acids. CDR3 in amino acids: CASPQGQLPHTSTDTQYF. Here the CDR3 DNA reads TGTGCCAGCCCCCAAGGACAGCTTCCCCATACTAGCACAGATACGCAGTATTTT.

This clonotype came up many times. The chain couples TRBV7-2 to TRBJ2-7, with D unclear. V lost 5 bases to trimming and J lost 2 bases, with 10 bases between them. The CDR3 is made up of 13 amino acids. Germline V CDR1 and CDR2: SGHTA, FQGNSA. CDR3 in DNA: TGTGCCAGCAGCCCGTACTTGACCTACGAGCAGTACGTC. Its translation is CASSPYLTYEQYV.

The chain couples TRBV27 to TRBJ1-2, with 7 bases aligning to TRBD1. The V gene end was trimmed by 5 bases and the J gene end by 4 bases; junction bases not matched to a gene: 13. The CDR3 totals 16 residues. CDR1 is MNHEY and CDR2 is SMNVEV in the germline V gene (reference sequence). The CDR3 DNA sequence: TGTGCCAGCAGTCCCGGACAGGCGTCCCCTCCCTATGGCTACACCTTC. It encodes CASSPGQASPPYGYTF.

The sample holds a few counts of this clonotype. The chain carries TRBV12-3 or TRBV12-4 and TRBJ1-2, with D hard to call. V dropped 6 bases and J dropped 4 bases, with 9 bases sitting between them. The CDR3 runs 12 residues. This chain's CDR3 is CASSPSVYGYTF. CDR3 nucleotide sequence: TGTGCCAGCAGCCCATCAGTCTATGGCTACACCTTC.

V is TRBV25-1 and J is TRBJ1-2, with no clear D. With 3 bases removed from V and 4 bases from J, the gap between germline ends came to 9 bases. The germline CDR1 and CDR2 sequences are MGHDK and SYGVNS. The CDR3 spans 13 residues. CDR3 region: CASSEVSFYGYTF. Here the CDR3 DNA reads TGTGCCAGCAGTGAGGTTAGCTTCTATGGCTACACCTTC.

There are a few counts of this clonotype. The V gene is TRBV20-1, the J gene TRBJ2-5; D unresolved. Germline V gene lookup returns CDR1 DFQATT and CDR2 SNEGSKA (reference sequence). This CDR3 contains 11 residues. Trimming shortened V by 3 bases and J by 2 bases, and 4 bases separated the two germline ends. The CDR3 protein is CSASWQETQYF. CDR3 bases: TGCAGTGCTAGCTGGCAAGAGACCCAGTACTTC.

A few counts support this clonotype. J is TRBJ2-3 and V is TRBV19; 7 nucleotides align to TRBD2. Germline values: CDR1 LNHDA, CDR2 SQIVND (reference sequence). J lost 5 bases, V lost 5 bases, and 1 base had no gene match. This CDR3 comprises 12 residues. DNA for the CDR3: TGTGCCAGTAGTCGGGGGGAAGATACGCAGTATTTT. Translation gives CASSRGEDTQYF.

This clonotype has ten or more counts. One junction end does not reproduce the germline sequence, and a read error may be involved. The CDR3: CASSSTKRGGGRF. CDR3 DNA: TGTGCCAGCAGCTCAACCAAAAGGGGGGGGGGTCGCTTC. The chain links TRBV7-2 to TRBJ2-5; D possibly corresponds to TRBD2 (7 bases). Germline-derived CDR1 and CDR2 are SGHTA and FQGNSA. The length of the CDR3 is 13 residues.

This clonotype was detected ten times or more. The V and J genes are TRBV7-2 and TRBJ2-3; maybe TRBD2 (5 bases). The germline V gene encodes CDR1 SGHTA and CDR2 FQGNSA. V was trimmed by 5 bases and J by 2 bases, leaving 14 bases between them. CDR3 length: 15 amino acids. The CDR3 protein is CASSPPRAYTDTQYF. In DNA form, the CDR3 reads TGTGCCAGCAGCCCCCCGCGGGCTTACACAGATACGCAGTATTTT.

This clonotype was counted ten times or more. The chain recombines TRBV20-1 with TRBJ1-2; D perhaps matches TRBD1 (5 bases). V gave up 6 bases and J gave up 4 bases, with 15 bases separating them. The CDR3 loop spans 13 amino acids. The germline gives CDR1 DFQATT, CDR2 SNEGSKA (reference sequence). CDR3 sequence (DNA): TGCAGTGCCACGGCGGGGCTCCTCTATGGCTACACCTTC. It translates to CSATAGLLYGYTF.

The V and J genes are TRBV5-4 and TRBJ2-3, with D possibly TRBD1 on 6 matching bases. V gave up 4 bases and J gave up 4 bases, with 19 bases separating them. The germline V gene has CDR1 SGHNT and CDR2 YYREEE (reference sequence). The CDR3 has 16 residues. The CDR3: CASSPRGRGDADTQYF. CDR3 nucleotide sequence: TGTGCCAGCAGCCCCAGGGGCAGGGGCGATGCAGATACGCAGTATTTT.